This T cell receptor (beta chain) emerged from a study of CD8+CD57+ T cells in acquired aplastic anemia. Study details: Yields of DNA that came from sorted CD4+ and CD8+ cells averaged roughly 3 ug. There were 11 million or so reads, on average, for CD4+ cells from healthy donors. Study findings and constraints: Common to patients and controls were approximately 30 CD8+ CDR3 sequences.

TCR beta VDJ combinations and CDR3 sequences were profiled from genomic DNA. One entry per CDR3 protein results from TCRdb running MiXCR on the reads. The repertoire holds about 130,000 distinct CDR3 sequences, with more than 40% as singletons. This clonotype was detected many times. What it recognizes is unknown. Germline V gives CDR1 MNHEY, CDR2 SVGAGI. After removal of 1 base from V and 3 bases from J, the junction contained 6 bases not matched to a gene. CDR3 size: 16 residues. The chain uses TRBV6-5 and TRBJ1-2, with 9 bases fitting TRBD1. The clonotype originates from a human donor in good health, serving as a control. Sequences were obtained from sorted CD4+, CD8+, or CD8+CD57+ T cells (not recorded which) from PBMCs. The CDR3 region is CASSYFTGQGHYGYTF. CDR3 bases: TGTGCCAGCAGTTACTTTACGGGACAGGGCCACTATGGCTACACCTTC.